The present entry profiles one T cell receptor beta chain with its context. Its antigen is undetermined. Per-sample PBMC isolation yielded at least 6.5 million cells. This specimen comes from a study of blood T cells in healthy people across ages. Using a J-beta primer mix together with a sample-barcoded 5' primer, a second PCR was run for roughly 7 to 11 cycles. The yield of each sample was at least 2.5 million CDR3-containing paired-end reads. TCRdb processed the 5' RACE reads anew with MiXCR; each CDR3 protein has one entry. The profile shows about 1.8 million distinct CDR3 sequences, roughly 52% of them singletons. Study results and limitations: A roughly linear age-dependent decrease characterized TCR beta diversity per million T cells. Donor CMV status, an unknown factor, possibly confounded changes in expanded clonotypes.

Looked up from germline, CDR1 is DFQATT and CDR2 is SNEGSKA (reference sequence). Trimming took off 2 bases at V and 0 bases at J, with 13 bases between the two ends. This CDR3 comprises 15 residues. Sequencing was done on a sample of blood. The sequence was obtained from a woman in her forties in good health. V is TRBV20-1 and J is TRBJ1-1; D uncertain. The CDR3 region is CSARKFLEMNTEAFF. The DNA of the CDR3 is TGCAGTGCTAGAAAGTTTTTGGAGATGAACACTGAAGCTTTCTTT.